Following are 5 T cell receptor beta chains from one sample sequenced in a study of control samples from healthy donors and cancer patients. Assay: immunoSEQ multiplex PCR; the TCRdb copy retains only in-frame clones and omits some. The sample shows around 57,000 clones, about 91% of them seen only once. Sequencing input: PBMCs. The receptor source for this set is a man aged 25-45 years with colorectal cancer.

The chain uses TRBV7-2 and TRBJ1-2; the D is unclear. This CDR3 region has 14 residues. Germline CDR1 reads SGHTA; CDR2 reads FQGNSA. The ends were cut back, 5 bases at V and 8 bases at J, with 18 bases in the middle. CDR3 DNA: TGTGCCAGCAGCCAGAACTCCGGTCCCGAGGGCTACACCTTC. This gives the protein CASSQNSGPEGYTF.

DNA of the CDR3: TGTGCCAGCAGTTTCTCGGACAGCCACGAGCAGTACTTC. It yields the protein CASSFSDSHEQYF. The rearrangement links TRBV12-3 or TRBV12-4 to TRBJ2-7; the D gene is possibly TRBD1 (6 bases). This CDR3 has 13 amino acids. Trimming pared 3 bases from V and 5 bases from J, leaving 11 bases between.

In this sample, this clone turned up once. The gene calls are TRBV3-1 (or the pseudogene TRBV3-2) and TRBJ2-1; 8 bases map to TRBD2. Germline trimming cut 5 bases from V and 5 bases from J; bases unmatched to any gene: 14. The CDR3 has 17 residues. Germline CDR1 is LGHDT and CDR2 is YNNKEL (reference sequence). The CDR3 reads CASSAPHLAGSNNEQFF. The CDR3 DNA reads TGTGCCAGCAGCGCCCCACACTTAGCGGGATCTAACAATGAGCAGTTCTTC.

This sequence joins TRBV7-8 and TRBJ2-1, with TRBD2 matching 14 bases. CDR3 length: 17 amino acids. With 5 bases clipped from V and 4 bases from J, the junction kept 7 bases outside the gene matches. The germline V gene has CDR1 SGHVS and CDR2 FQNEAQ. DNA for the CDR3: TGTGCCAGCAGCCCGGGGACTAGCGGGGGCGGATACAATGAGCAGTTCTTC. Amino acid sequence: CASSPGTSGGGYNEQFF.

The chain is built from TRBV7-2 and TRBJ2-1, with 7 bases fitting TRBD2. The trim removed 4 bases at V and 5 bases at J, leaving 8 bases unmatched. Germline loops: CDR1 SGHTA, CDR2 FQGNSA. This CDR3 spans 15 amino acids. The CDR3 loop is CASSSPERGHNEQFF. Here the CDR3 DNA reads TGTGCCAGCAGCTCCCCCGAGCGGGGCCACAATGAGCAGTTCTTC.